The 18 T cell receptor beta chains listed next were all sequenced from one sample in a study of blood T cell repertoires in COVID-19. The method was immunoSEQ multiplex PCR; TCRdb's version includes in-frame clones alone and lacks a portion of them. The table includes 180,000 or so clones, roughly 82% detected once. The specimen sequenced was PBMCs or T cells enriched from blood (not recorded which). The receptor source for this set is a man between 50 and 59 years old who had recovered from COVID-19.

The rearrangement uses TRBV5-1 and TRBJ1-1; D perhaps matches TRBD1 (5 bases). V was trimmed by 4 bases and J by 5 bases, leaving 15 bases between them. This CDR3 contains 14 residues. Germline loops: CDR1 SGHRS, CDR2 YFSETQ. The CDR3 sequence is CASSDQGFRTEAFF. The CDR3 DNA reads TGCGCCAGCAGCGACCAGGGATTTCGGACTGAAGCTTTCTTT. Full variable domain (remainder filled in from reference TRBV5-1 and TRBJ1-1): KAGVTQTPRYLIKTRGQQVTLSCSPISGHRSVSWYQQTPGQGLQFLFEYFSETQRNKGNFPGRFSGRQFSNSRSEMNVSTLELGDSALYLCASSDQGFRTEAFFGQGTRLTVV.

The CDR3 DNA is TGTGCCAGCAGCGTAGTTTCAGGGCCCTACGAGCAGTACTTC. Translating it yields CASSVVSGPYEQYF. The chain combines TRBV9 with TRBJ2-7, with D maybe TRBD1 (5 bases). The CDR3 length is 14 residues. Germline lookup yields CDR1 SGDLS and CDR2 YYNGEE. The V end lost 0 bases, the J end lost 2 bases, and 9 bases lay between the germline ends. The full variable domain, in which reference TRBV9 and TRBJ2-7 provide the parts outside the CDR3, is DSGVTQTPKHLITATGQRVTLRCSPRSGDLSVYWYQQSLDQGLQFLIQYYNGEERAKGNILERFSAQQFPDLHSELNLSSLELGDSALYFCASSVVSGPYEQYFGPGTRLTVT.

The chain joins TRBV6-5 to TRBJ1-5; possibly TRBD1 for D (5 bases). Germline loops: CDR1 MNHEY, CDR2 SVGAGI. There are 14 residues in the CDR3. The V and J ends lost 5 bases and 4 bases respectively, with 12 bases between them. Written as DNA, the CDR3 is TGTGCCAGCAGTATGTCAGGGATTAATCAGCCCCAGCATTTT. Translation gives CASSMSGINQPQHF.

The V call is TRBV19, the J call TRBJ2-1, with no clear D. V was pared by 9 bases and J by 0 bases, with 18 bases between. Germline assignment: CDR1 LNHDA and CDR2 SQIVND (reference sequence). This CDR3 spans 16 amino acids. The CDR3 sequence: CASISSPRFSYNEQFF. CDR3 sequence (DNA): TGTGCCAGCATTAGTAGCCCAAGGTTCTCCTACAATGAGCAGTTCTTC.

CDR3 sequence: CASSQDWDSEQFF. As DNA, the CDR3 is TGTGCCAGCAGCCAAGATTGGGACAGTGAGCAGTTCTTC. The rearrangement links TRBV3-1 (or the pseudogene TRBV3-2) to TRBJ2-1; 7 nucleotides line up with TRBD1. Germline trimming cut 0 bases from V and 9 bases from J; bases unmatched to any gene: 2. CDR1 is LGHDT and CDR2 is YNNKEL in the germline V gene (reference sequence). CDR3 length equals 13 residues.

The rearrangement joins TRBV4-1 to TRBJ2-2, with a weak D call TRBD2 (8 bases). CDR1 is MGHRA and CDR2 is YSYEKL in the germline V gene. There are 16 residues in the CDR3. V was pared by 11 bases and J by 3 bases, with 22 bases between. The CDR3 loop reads CASTGVAGLDTGELFF. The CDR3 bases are TGCGCCTCCACAGGGGTAGCGGGGTTGGACACCGGGGAGCTGTTTTTT.

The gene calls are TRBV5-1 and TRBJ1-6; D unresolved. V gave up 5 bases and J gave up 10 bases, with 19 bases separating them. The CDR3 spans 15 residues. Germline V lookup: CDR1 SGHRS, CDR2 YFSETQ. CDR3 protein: CASSVPIRLGSPLHF. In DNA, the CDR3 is TGCGCCAGCAGTGTGCCTATTAGACTAGGGTCACCCCTCCACTTT.

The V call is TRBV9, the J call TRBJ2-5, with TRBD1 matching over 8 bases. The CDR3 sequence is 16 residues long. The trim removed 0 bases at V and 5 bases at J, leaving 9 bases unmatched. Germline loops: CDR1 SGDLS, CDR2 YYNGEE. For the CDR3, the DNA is TGTGCCAGCAGCGTAGGTGCCGGGACAGGAGGGGAGACCCAGTACTTC. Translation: CASSVGAGTGGETQYF.

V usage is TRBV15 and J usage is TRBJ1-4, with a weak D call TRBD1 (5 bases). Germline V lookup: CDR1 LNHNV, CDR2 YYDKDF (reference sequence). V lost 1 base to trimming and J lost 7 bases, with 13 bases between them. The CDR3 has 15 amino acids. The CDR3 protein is CATSRGGDGGEKLFF. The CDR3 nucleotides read TGTGCCACCAGCAGAGGGGGGGACGGCGGTGAAAAACTGTTTTTT.

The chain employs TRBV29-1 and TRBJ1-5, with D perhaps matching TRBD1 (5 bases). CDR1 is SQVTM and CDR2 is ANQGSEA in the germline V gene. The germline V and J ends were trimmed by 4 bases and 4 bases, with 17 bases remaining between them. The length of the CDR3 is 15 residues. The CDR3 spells CSVATGGIGNQPQHF. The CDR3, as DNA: TGCAGCGTTGCAACGGGGGGGATTGGGAATCAGCCCCAGCATTTT.

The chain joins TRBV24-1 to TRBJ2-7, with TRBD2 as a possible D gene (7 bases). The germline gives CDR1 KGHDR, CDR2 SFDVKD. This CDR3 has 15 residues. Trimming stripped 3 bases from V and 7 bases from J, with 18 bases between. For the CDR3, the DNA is TGTGCCACCAGTGATCGGTCGGGGGGCCCGGTTGAGCAGTACTTC. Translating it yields CATSDRSGGPVEQYF.

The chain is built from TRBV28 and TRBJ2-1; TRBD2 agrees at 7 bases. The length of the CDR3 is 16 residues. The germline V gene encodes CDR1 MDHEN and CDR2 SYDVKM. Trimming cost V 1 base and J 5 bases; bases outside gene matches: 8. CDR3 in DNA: TGTGCCAGCAGTTTATTTCTAGCGGCCCAAAACAATGAGCAGTTCTTC. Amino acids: CASSLFLAAQNNEQFF.

The CDR3 DNA is TGCGCCAGCAGCCACAGCGCACGGGGACAGGGGGCAGCAGAAGCTTTCTTT. Translated: CASSHSARGQGAAEAFF. The chain employs TRBV5-1 and TRBJ1-1, with 12 bases fitting TRBD1. The V and J ends lost 4 bases and 8 bases, in that order; junction bases with no gene match: 15. This CDR3 contains 17 residues. Per germline, CDR1 SGHRS and CDR2 YFSETQ.

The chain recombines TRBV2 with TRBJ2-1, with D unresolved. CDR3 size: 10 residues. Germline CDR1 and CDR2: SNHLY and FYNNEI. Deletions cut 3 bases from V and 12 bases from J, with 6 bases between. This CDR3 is CASSDRLQFF. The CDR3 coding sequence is TGTGCCAGCAGTGATAGATTGCAGTTCTTC.

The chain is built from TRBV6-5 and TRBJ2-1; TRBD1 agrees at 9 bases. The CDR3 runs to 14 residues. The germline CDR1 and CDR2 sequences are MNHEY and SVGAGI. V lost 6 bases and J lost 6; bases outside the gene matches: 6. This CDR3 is CASSRDRDSNEQFF. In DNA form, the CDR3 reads TGTGCCAGCAGCCGGGACAGGGATAGCAATGAGCAGTTCTTC.

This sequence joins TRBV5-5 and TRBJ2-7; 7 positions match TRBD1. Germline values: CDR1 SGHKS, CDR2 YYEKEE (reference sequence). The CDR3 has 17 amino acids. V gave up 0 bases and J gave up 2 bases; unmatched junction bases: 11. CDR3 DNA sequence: TGTGCCAGCAGCTTGGAGGTTGAGGGGGCTTTCCCCTACGAGCAGTACTTC. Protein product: CASSLEVEGAFPYEQYF.

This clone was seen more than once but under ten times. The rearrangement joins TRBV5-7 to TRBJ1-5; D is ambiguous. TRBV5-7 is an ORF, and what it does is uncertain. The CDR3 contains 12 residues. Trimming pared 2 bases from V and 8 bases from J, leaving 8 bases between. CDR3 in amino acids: CASSFPVEPQHF. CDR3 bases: TGTGCCAGCAGCTTTCCGGTGGAGCCCCAGCATTTT.

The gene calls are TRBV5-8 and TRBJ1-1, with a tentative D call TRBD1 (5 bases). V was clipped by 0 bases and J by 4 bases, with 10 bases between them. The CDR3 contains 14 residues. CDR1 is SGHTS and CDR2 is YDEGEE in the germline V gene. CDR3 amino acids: CASSLVQGGTEAFF. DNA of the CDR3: TGTGCCAGCAGCTTGGTCCAGGGAGGCACTGAAGCTTTCTTT.